The 9 T cell receptor beta chains below come from one sample, sequenced in a study of blood T cell repertoires in COVID-19 (dated by TCRdb to about 2020). The library was built by means of the immunoSEQ multiplex PCR assay. TCRdb mirrors the immuneACCESS table, restricted to in-frame sequences. Some clones are absent from its copies; in checked studies, under half trace to an unresolved V gene, and the reason for the others is unknown. The table for this sample lists 84,000 or so clones; 65% to 85% of them were counted only once. The leading ten clones occupy roughly 32% of the sample. The sample comprised peripheral blood. These receptor sequences come from a woman of 80 years or more with acute or convalescent COVID-19.

This rearrangement joins TRBV27 to TRBJ2-1; maybe TRBD2 (6 bases). V was cut by 5 bases and J by 0 bases, with 14 bases left in between. Germline V lookup: CDR1 MNHEY, CDR2 SMNVEV (reference sequence). The CDR3 is 16 residues long. CDR3 protein: CASSTPGLSSYNEQFF. CDR3 in DNA: TGTGCCAGCAGTACCCCGGGACTCAGCTCCTACAATGAGCAGTTCTTC.

The chain links TRBV3-1 (or the pseudogene TRBV3-2) to TRBJ1-2; 7 positions match TRBD1. This CDR3 region has 11 residues. V trimming: 7 bases; J trimming: 7 bases; junction bases outside the gene matches: 3. Germline CDR1 reads LGHDT; CDR2 reads YNNKEL (reference sequence). The CDR3 region has the DNA TGTGCCAGCAAGGGGGCGGCTGGCTACACCTTC. This encodes CASKGAAGYTF.

V usage is TRBV6-2 or TRBV6-3 and J usage is TRBJ2-2, with 7 bases fitting TRBD2. With 0 bases clipped from V and 5 bases from J, the junction kept 6 bases outside the gene matches. Germline V CDR1 and CDR2: MNHEY, SVGEGT. The CDR3 extends over 16 amino acids. CDR3: CASSYSAGEGTGELFF. CDR3 DNA: TGTGCCAGCAGTTACTCGGCGGGAGAGGGTACCGGGGAGCTGTTTTTT.

The count of this clone is one. V and J are TRBV6-5 and TRBJ2-1, with 14 bases fitting TRBD2. From germline, CDR1 is MNHEY and CDR2 SVGAGI. This CDR3 has 15 residues. V lost 7 bases and J lost 3; bases outside the gene matches: 2. CDR3 sequence reads: CASIGTSGGYNEQFF. Here the CDR3 DNA reads TGTGCCAGCATAGGGACTAGCGGGGGCTACAATGAGCAGTTCTTC.

There are a few counts of this clone. The chain couples TRBV6-2 or TRBV6-3 to TRBJ1-2; 12 bases are a match to TRBD1. The CDR3 consists of 15 residues. V trimming: 3 bases; J trimming: 7 bases; junction bases outside the gene matches: 6. Per germline, CDR1 MNHEY and CDR2 SVGEGT. CDR3 DNA: TGTGCCAGCAGTTATGGGACAGGGGGCGCAAGTGGCTACACCTTC. It yields the protein CASSYGTGGASGYTF.

This clone came up a few times. This chain joins TRBV7-2 and TRBJ1-1; D is undetermined. V was shortened by 3 bases and J by 1 base, with 6 bases between the two germline ends. Germline CDR1 and CDR2: SGHTA and FQGNSA. CDR3 length equals 13 residues. The CDR3 DNA reads TGTGCCAGCAGCTTGGCAGAGAACACTGAAGCTTTCTTT. Translation: CASSLAENTEAFF.

V usage is TRBV29-1 and J usage is TRBJ1-2, with 7 bases matching TRBD1. The CDR3 contains 12 residues. Germline V CDR1 and CDR2: SQVTM, ANQGSEA. V lost 8 bases, J lost 6 bases, and 9 bases stayed unmatched. The CDR3: CSLGGQGDGYTF. In DNA, the CDR3 is TGCAGCCTGGGGGGTCAGGGGGATGGCTACACCTTC.

This chain joins TRBV13 and TRBJ1-1; D is possibly TRBD1 (6 bases). Germline loops: CDR1 PRHDT, CDR2 FYEKMQ (reference sequence). The CDR3 sequence is 16 residues long. Trimming took 5 bases from V and 0 from J, leaving 16 bases between them. In DNA form, the CDR3 reads TGTGCCAGCAGCCCGAGGACAGACCCTTTGAACACTGAAGCTTTCTTT. It encodes CASSPRTDPLNTEAFF.

The chain couples TRBV7-2 to TRBJ2-5; D possibly corresponds to TRBD2 (6 bases). CDR3 size: 13 residues. Germline CDR1 and CDR2: SGHTA and FQGNSA. The V end was cut by 3 bases, the J end by 3 bases, with 8 bases between. CDR3 bases: TGTGCCAGCAGCTTTCAGCGGGAAGAGACCCAGTACTTC. Translating it yields CASSFQREETQYF.